What follows are 27 T cell receptor beta chains derived from one specimen sequenced in a study of CD8 T cells in Susac syndrome. When the RNA was reverse transcribed, random hexamers were used with an input of about 0.5 to 1 ug. TCRdb itself ran the immunoSEQ multiplex PCR reads through MiXCR, one entry per CDR3 protein. Of 330,000 or so distinct CDR3 sequences in the sample, roughly 85% were seen once. The material sequenced was CD8+ T cells from PBMCs. Receptor source: a human donor with multiple sclerosis.

The gene calls are TRBV7-9 and TRBJ2-1, with D perhaps matching TRBD1 (6 bases). The CDR3 spans 19 residues. Between the trimmed V and J ends, which lost 4 bases and 2 bases, there was a span of 24 bases. Germline loops: CDR1 SEHNR, CDR2 FQNEAQ (reference sequence). CDR3: CASSYLGGVAPETYNEQFF. The CDR3 bases are TGTGCCAGCAGCTACCTTGGGGGCGTAGCCCCGGAGACCTACAATGAGCAGTTCTTC.

This clonotype has a handful of counts. This sequence joins TRBV7-9 and TRBJ2-5; TRBD1 is a possible D gene (6 bases). Germline V gene lookup returns CDR1 SEHNR and CDR2 FQNEAQ (reference sequence). The V and J ends lost 5 bases and 2 bases respectively, with 12 bases between them. This CDR3 spans 14 amino acids. CDR3 amino acids: CASSPGTPQETQYF. The CDR3 DNA sequence: TGTGCCAGCAGCCCTGGGACACCTCAAGAGACCCAGTACTTC.

This chain uses TRBV2 with TRBJ2-5; D tentatively reads TRBD1 or TRBD2 (5 bases each). CDR3 size: 13 residues. V was pared by 6 bases and J by 5 bases, with 13 bases between. Looked up from germline, CDR1 is SNHLY and CDR2 is FYNNEI. The CDR3 loop reads CASRRGLRETQYF. The CDR3 DNA reads as TGTGCCAGCAGGAGGGGCCTGCGGGAGACCCAGTACTTC.

V is TRBV7-2 and J is TRBJ2-1; D gene ambiguous. The CDR3 spans 16 residues. V was clipped by 3 bases and J by 2 bases, with 14 bases between them. Germline CDR1 SGHTA, CDR2 FQGNSA. The CDR3 DNA sequence: TGTGCCAGCAGCTTCTCGACTTCGGCCACCTACAATGAGCAGTTCTTC. Translating it yields CASSFSTSATYNEQFF.

The J gene is TRBJ2-7, the V gene TRBV7-9, with TRBD1 as a possible D gene (6 bases). The germline V gene encodes CDR1 SEHNR and CDR2 FQNEAQ (reference sequence). The CDR3 contains 15 residues. Trimming removed 2 bases at V and 1 base at J, with 12 bases between. This CDR3 reads CASSLIAGASYEQYF. Here the CDR3 DNA reads TGTGCCAGCAGCTTAATCGCAGGGGCTTCCTACGAGCAGTACTTC. Using reference TRBV7-9 and TRBJ2-7 for the parts outside the CDR3, the full variable domain is DTGVSQNPRHKITKRGQNVTFRCDPISEHNRLYWYRQTLGQGPEFLTYFQNEAQLEKSRLLSDRFSAERPKGSFSTLEIQRTEQGDSAMYLCASSLIAGASYEQYFGPGTRLTVT.

The V gene is TRBV5-4, the J gene TRBJ2-2; 7 nucleotides agree with TRBD2. CDR3 length equals 14 residues. J gave up 6 bases and V 1 base, and 3 bases lay outside the gene matches. CDR1 is SGHNT and CDR2 is YYREEE in the germline V gene (reference sequence). CDR3 sequence (DNA): TGTGCCAGCAGCTTGAGGCTAGCGGCCGGGGAGCTGTTTTTT. Encoded protein: CASSLRLAAGELFF.

The J gene is TRBJ2-7, the V gene TRBV7-9; the D call may be TRBD1 or TRBD2 (6 bases each). Looked up from germline, CDR1 is SEHNR and CDR2 is FQNEAQ (reference sequence). Trimming shortened V by 5 bases and J by 1 base, and 18 bases separated the two germline ends. This CDR3 has 16 residues. CDR3 DNA sequence: TGTGCCAGCAGCCCCAAGGGCGGGACACAATCCTACGAGCAGTACTTC. Translating gives CASSPKGGTQSYEQYF.

The chain has TRBV29-1 and TRBJ2-1; D possibly corresponds to TRBD2 (6 bases). The germline CDR1 and CDR2 sequences are SQVTM and ANQGSEA. The CDR3 is 14 amino acids. The CDR3 coding sequence is TGCACCTCGAGGATCGGAGGGACCTACAATGAGCAGTTCTTC. Translating gives CTSRIGGTYNEQFF.

This clonotype was observed a single time. The chain employs TRBV2 and TRBJ1-1; 7 positions agree with TRBD1. Germline V CDR1 and CDR2: SNHLY, FYNNEI. J gave up 4 bases and V 3 bases, and 8 bases lay outside the gene matches. There are 15 residues in the CDR3. For the CDR3, the DNA is TGTGCCAGCAGTGAGAGCCAGGGGGATAGCACTGAAGCTTTCTTT. It specifies CASSESQGDSTEAFF.

This chain uses TRBV5-1 with TRBJ2-3; TRBD2 agrees at 8 bases. Trimming cost V 5 bases and J 6 bases; bases outside gene matches: 8. The CDR3 runs to 14 residues. Germline CDR1 SGHRS, CDR2 YFSETQ. CDR3 sequence reads: CASRPGLGLDTQYF. In DNA form, the CDR3 reads TGCGCCAGCAGACCGGGACTAGGTCTTGATACGCAGTATTTT.

The CDR3 coding sequence is TGTGCCAGCAGCTTAGGGTTGGGGGGACAGGGACACAATGAGCAGTTCTTC. Its translation is CASSLGLGGQGHNEQFF. This rearrangement joins TRBV7-9 to TRBJ2-1; 9 bases are shared with TRBD1. This CDR3 has 17 residues. CDR1 is SEHNR, CDR2 FQNEAQ, per germline (reference sequence). V lost 1 base and J lost 5; bases outside the gene matches: 9.

The genes are TRBV28 and TRBJ2-2; 7 nucleotides align to TRBD1. J lost 7 bases, V lost 3 bases, and 5 bases had no gene match. In germline, CDR1 is MDHEN, CDR2 SYDVKM. CDR3 length equals 14 residues. CDR3 coding DNA: TGTGCCAGCAGTTTCACCGGACAGGACGGGGAGCTGTTTTTT. Protein product: CASSFTGQDGELFF.

A remark on this clonotype: Compared with germline, one end of the junction differs, possibly owing to a read error. This rearrangement joins TRBV7-9 to TRBJ1-1; D ambiguous. Germline-derived CDR1 and CDR2 are SEHNR and FQNEAQ (reference sequence). The CDR3 loop spans 15 amino acids. The CDR3 coding sequence is TGTGCCAGCAGCATTCCTGGGGTTTCGAACACTGAAGTTTTCTTT. It is translated as CASSIPGVSNTEVFF.

J is TRBJ2-3 and V is TRBV7-9; D may be TRBD2 (5 bases). Trimming left V 5 bases short and J 6 bases short, with 9 bases between. Germline V lookup: CDR1 SEHNR, CDR2 FQNEAQ (reference sequence). The CDR3 extends over 12 amino acids. The CDR3 loop is CASSRRWDTQYF. In nucleotides, the CDR3 is TGTGCCAGCAGCCGGAGGTGGGATACGCAGTATTTT.

V and J are TRBV29-1 and TRBJ1-1; 10 positions match TRBD1. The CDR3 covers 16 residues. Germline lookup yields CDR1 SQVTM and CDR2 ANQGSEA. V was clipped by 6 bases and J by 4 bases; unmatched bases: 14. The CDR3 is CSVDVTGGAEGTEAFF. Here the CDR3 DNA reads TGCAGCGTCGACGTGACAGGGGGCGCGGAGGGCACTGAAGCTTTCTTT.

This rearrangement joins TRBV19 to TRBJ2-1; D is unclear. The germline CDR1 and CDR2 sequences are LNHDA and SQIVND (reference sequence). V dropped 1 base and J dropped 0 bases, with 7 bases sitting between them. The CDR3 is 15 amino acids. CDR3 amino acids: CASSIVGFSYNEQFF. The CDR3 coding sequence is TGTGCCAGTAGTATAGTAGGCTTCTCCTACAATGAGCAGTTCTTC.

The chain combines TRBV13 with TRBJ1-2, with D possibly matching TRBD1 (5 bases). V dropped 6 bases and J dropped 1 base, with 27 bases sitting between them. Germline-derived CDR1 and CDR2 are PRHDT and FYEKMQ (reference sequence). CDR3 length equals 19 residues. The CDR3 DNA reads TGTGCCAGCAGAAAATGGTTTCCCTTGGCAGGGCTCTTTAACTATGGCTACACCTTC. Translation: CASRKWFPLAGLFNYGYTF.

This clonotype turned up a few times. The chain combines TRBV5-6 with TRBJ2-7; possibly TRBD2 for D (6 bases). CDR1 is SGHDT and CDR2 is YYEEEE in the germline V gene. V lost 6 bases and J lost 3, with 16 bases in between. The CDR3 runs 14 residues. CDR3 amino acids: CASNNRPAGYEQYF. As DNA, the CDR3 is TGTGCCAGCAACAACAGACCAGCGGGCTACGAGCAGTACTTC.

The chain couples TRBV9 to TRBJ2-7; weak D call: TRBD2 (7 bases). The CDR3 is 17 amino acids. The germline V and J ends were trimmed by 0 bases and 0 bases, with 16 bases remaining between them. The germline CDR1 and CDR2 sequences are SGDLS and YYNGEE. This chain's CDR3 is CASSVGGGGGSSYEQYF. The CDR3 DNA follows: TGTGCCAGCAGCGTAGGTGGGGGGGGCGGTAGCTCCTACGAGCAGTACTTC.

This clonotype was seen a handful of times. The chain couples TRBV6-1 to TRBJ1-1; D perhaps matches TRBD1 (6 bases). In germline, CDR1 is MNHNS, CDR2 SASEGT. V lost 6 bases to trimming and J lost 2 bases, with 16 bases between them. The CDR3 sequence is 15 residues long. CDR3 nucleotide sequence: TGTGCCAGCAGCTCCCGGGCAGGGGCAAACACTGAAGCTTTCTTT. Protein product: CASSSRAGANTEAFF.

The chain carries TRBV25-1 and TRBJ2-3; D is undetermined. The germline V gene has CDR1 MGHDK and CDR2 SYGVNS. V gave up 8 bases and J gave up 3 bases, with 9 bases separating them. The CDR3 spans 12 residues. The CDR3 sequence is CASGVGTDTQYF. CDR3 coding DNA: TGTGCCAGCGGTGTCGGAACAGATACGCAGTATTTT.

Only one count was recorded for this clonotype. V usage is TRBV20-1 and J usage is TRBJ2-1; the D gene is possibly TRBD2 (5 bases). Germline V CDR1 and CDR2: DFQATT, SNEGSKA (reference sequence). This CDR3 contains 14 residues. Between the trimmed V and J ends, which lost 3 bases and 6 bases, there was a span of 15 bases. DNA of the CDR3: TGCAGTGCTAGTATGGGAGTTAACCTCAATGAGCAGTTCTTC. Translated: CSASMGVNLNEQFF.

V and J are TRBV20-1 and TRBJ1-5; a possible D gene is TRBD1 (5 bases). Germline CDR1 DFQATT, CDR2 SNEGSKA (reference sequence). This CDR3 is 14 amino acids long. Between the trimmed V and J ends, which lost 6 bases and 11 bases, there was a span of 23 bases. This CDR3 reads CSAVASTGPRAQHF. CDR3 sequence (DNA): TGCAGTGCCGTAGCGAGCACAGGACCTAGGGCCCAGCATTTT.

Points on this clonotype: Without the conserved terminal phenylalanine or tryptophan, this CDR3 likely stems from a read error. The J gene is TRBJ1-1, the V gene TRBV27; D is undetermined. The CDR3 spans 14 residues. From germline, CDR1 is MNHEY and CDR2 SMNVEV (reference sequence). The V gene lost 3 bases and the J gene lost 0 bases, with 8 bases spanning the gap. The CDR3 DNA sequence: TGTGCCAGCAGTTTGGCCCCCTTGAACACTGAAGCTTTCCTT. Translating gives CASSLAPLNTEAFL.

The table lists this clonotype with a count of one. The rearrangement uses TRBV2 and TRBJ2-5, with D perhaps matching TRBD1 or TRBD2 (5 bases each). Germline V gives CDR1 SNHLY, CDR2 FYNNEI. The CDR3 loop spans 15 amino acids. V dropped 3 bases and J dropped 2 bases, with 13 bases sitting between them. CDR3 sequence (DNA): TGTGCCAGCAGTGATCGGGGCGGTAGACAAGAGACCCAGTACTTC. Its protein is CASSDRGGRQETQYF.

This clonotype has a handful of counts. V gene TRBV28 combines with J gene TRBJ1-5; unclear D gene. CDR3 length: 13 amino acids. The V end was cut by 4 bases, the J end by 0 bases, with 4 bases between. Germline V gives CDR1 MDHEN, CDR2 SYDVKM. The CDR3 DNA sequence: TGTGCCAGCAGTTGGAATAGCAATCAGCCCCAGCATTTT. It translates to CASSWNSNQPQHF.

This CDR3 is CASSLAIKHNEQFF. The CDR3 bases are TGTGCCAGCAGCTTGGCAATCAAACACAATGAGCAGTTCTTC. The V and J genes are TRBV5-4 and TRBJ2-1; D is ambiguous. Germline lookup yields CDR1 SGHNT and CDR2 YYREEE (reference sequence). CDR3 length: 14 residues. Trimming removed 0 bases from V and 5 bases from J, with 9 bases in between.